Presented here are 18 T cell receptor beta chains from one specimen sequenced in a study of shared clonotypes between healthy human individuals. Using immunoSEQ multiplex PCR, the repertoire was profiled, and TCRdb retains in-frame clones only, with some absent. The sample gives roughly 570,000 clones, nearly 98% of which show up once; 0.25% to 0.35% is in the top ten. CD8 cells classed as naive were CD45RO-negative and positively selected for CCR7, excluding terminally differentiated effector memory CD45RA+ cells. Sample: naive CD8+ T cells sorted from blood. These receptor sequences come from a man aged 25 to 45 in good health.

Points on this clone: The same CDR3 arises from other DNA sequences in this sample as well. The rearrangement uses TRBV15 and TRBJ1-1; D is possibly TRBD1 (5 bases). CDR3 length: 14 amino acids. Germline CDR1 is LNHNV and CDR2 is YYDKDF (reference sequence). The V gene lost 1 base and the J gene lost 1 base, with 7 bases spanning the gap. The CDR3 spells CATSRGQGNTEAFF. In DNA, the CDR3 is TGTGCCACCAGCAGAGGGCAGGGGAACACTGAAGCTTTCTTT. The variable domain in full, completed from reference TRBV15 and TRBJ1-1, reads DAMVIQNPRYQVTQFGKPVTLSCSQTLNHNVMYWYQQKSSQAPKLLFHYYDKDFNNEADTPDNFQSRRPNTSFCFLDIRSPGLGDTAMYLCATSRGQGNTEAFFGQGTRLTVV.

The chain uses TRBV27 and TRBJ2-3; D ambiguous. With 7 bases removed from V and 0 bases from J, the gap between germline ends came to 14 bases. Germline V gene lookup returns CDR1 MNHEY and CDR2 SMNVEV (reference sequence). CDR3 length: 15 amino acids. The CDR3 sequence: CASIGHLSSTDTQYF. The CDR3 DNA follows: TGTGCCAGCATTGGTCATTTATCTAGCACAGATACGCAGTATTTT.

The genes are TRBV14 and TRBJ2-2, with D perhaps matching TRBD1 or TRBD2 (6 bases each). V lost 0 bases and J lost 6, with 17 bases in between. The length of the CDR3 is 17 residues. Germline assignment: CDR1 SGHDN and CDR2 FVKESK. As DNA, the CDR3 is TGTGCCAGCAGCCAAGAGTTTTGGGGGGCAATGGCCGGGGAGCTGTTTTTT. Its translation is CASSQEFWGAMAGELFF.

CDR3 residues: CSVSRLSNTGGDGYTF. The CDR3 DNA reads TGCAGCGTTTCGCGTTTGAGTAATACAGGGGGTGATGGCTACACCTTC. The rearrangement joins TRBV29-1 to TRBJ1-2, with TRBD1 matching 8 bases. V trimming: 5 bases; J trimming: 6 bases; junction bases outside the gene matches: 17. Germline lookup yields CDR1 SQVTM and CDR2 ANQGSEA. CDR3 length equals 16 residues. The complete variable domain, with remaining parts taken from reference TRBV29-1 and TRBJ1-2, reads SAVISQKPSRDICQRGTSLTIQCQVDSQVTMMFWYRQQPGQSLTLIATANQGSEATYESGFVIDKFPISRPNLTFSTLTVSNMSPEDSSIYLCSVSRLSNTGGDGYTFGSGTRLTVV.

With respect to this clone: The same CDR3 also results from other DNA sequences found in this sample. This chain uses TRBV9 with TRBJ2-1; D is unclear. The germline V and J ends were trimmed by 0 bases and 0 bases, with 7 bases remaining between them. This CDR3 spans 15 amino acids. Germline lookup yields CDR1 SGDLS and CDR2 YYNGEE. DNA for the CDR3: TGTGCCAGCAGCGTAGAAGGGAACTCCTACAATGAGCAGTTCTTC. Protein: CASSVEGNSYNEQFF.

The chain recombines TRBV9 with TRBJ2-1; the match to TRBD2 covers 11 bases. This CDR3 contains 15 residues. Germline lookup yields CDR1 SGDLS and CDR2 YYNGEE. The junction had 6 bases not matched to a gene; V was cut back by 3 bases and J by 7 bases. In nucleotides, the CDR3 is TGTGCCAGCAGCGCGACTAGCGGGGTAAGGAATGAGCAGTTCTTC. This encodes CASSATSGVRNEQFF. The full variable domain, with the rest looked up from reference TRBV9 and TRBJ2-1, is DSGVTQTPKHLITATGQRVTLRCSPRSGDLSVYWYQQSLDQGLQFLIQYYNGEERAKGNILERFSAQQFPDLHSELNLSSLELGDSALYFCASSATSGVRNEQFFGPGTRLTVL.

The chain uses TRBV5-1 and TRBJ1-1; D is perhaps TRBD1 (5 bases). Germline-derived CDR1 and CDR2 are SGHRS and YFSETQ. CDR3 size: 17 residues. Trimming cost V 4 bases and J 5 bases, with 24 bases left between them. CDR3 sequence (DNA): TGCGCCAGCAGCGCGGATAAGGCCAGGGAAATGAGGACTGAAGCTTTCTTT. Encoded protein: CASSADKAREMRTEAFF.

This clone was found once. This sequence joins TRBV5-1 and TRBJ2-7, with 9 bases lining up with TRBD2. The V and J ends lost 0 bases and 4 bases, in that order; junction bases with no gene match: 5. There are 15 residues in the CDR3. The V gene's germline CDR1 is SGHRS and CDR2 YFSETQ. The CDR3 nucleotides read TGCGCCAGCAGCTTGGCCGGGCTAGCGGGATACGAGCAGTACTTC. It yields the protein CASSLAGLAGYEQYF. Based on the CDR3 plus reference TRBV5-1 and TRBJ2-7, the full variable domain is KAGVTQTPRYLIKTRGQQVTLSCSPISGHRSVSWYQQTPGQGLQFLFEYFSETQRNKGNFPGRFSGRQFSNSRSEMNVSTLELGDSALYLCASSLAGLAGYEQYFGPGTRLTVT.

J is TRBJ2-1 and V is TRBV28, with D unclear. CDR3 length: 14 amino acids. Germline CDR1 MDHEN, CDR2 SYDVKM. V lost 6 bases to trimming and J lost 6 bases, with 15 bases between them. DNA for the CDR3: TGTGCCAGCAGGCCAACCCGGACGGTCAATGAGCAGTTCTTC. Residues: CASRPTRTVNEQFF.

V usage is TRBV10-2 and J usage is TRBJ2-2, with D uncertain. V was pared by 6 bases and J by 4 bases, with 6 bases between. The germline V gene encodes CDR1 WSHSY and CDR2 SAAADI. The CDR3 covers 12 residues. For the CDR3, the DNA is TGCGCCAGCAGCTTCTCCACCGGGGAGCTGTTTTTT. Translating it yields CASSFSTGELFF.

The J gene is TRBJ1-5, the V gene TRBV9; the match to TRBD1 covers 8 bases. The CDR3 contains 15 residues. The V segment lost 4 bases and the J segment 9 bases; nucleotides outside the gene matches: 12. CDR1 SGDLS and CDR2 YYNGEE come from the germline V gene. The CDR3: CASSPGTGLLRPQHF. In nucleotides, the CDR3 is TGTGCCAGCAGCCCTGGGACAGGCCTCTTACGGCCCCAGCATTTT.

The rearrangement joins TRBV5-1 to TRBJ2-3, with D uncertain. With 2 bases removed from V and 2 bases from J, the gap between germline ends came to 9 bases. The CDR3 runs 14 residues. Germline CDR1 and CDR2: SGHRS and YFSETQ. This CDR3 reads CASSFYPSTDTQYF. The CDR3 nucleotides are TGCGCCAGCAGCTTTTATCCATCCACAGATACGCAGTATTTT.

Of note for this clone: Other DNA sequences in the sample encode the same CDR3. This sequence joins TRBV6-5 and TRBJ1-2; TRBD1 matches 7 bases. V was clipped by 4 bases and J by 3 bases; unmatched bases: 5. There are 14 residues in the CDR3. Germline CDR1 and CDR2: MNHEY and SVGAGI. The CDR3 DNA reads TGTGCCAGCAGTTTGTGGCAGGGGGACTATGGCTACACCTTC. Translation: CASSLWQGDYGYTF.

V and J are TRBV29-1 and TRBJ2-3; D may be TRBD1 (6 bases). The CDR3 has 15 amino acids. The germline V gene has CDR1 SQVTM and CDR2 ANQGSEA. V lost 6 bases and J lost 2, with 18 bases in between. The CDR3 DNA reads TGCAGCGTCGTTCAGGACAGTCTCTACACAGATACGCAGTATTTT. Amino acids: CSVVQDSLYTDTQYF.

This chain uses TRBV27 with TRBJ2-7; possibly TRBD1 for D (6 bases). The CDR3 is 14 amino acids. V shed 3 bases and J shed 6 bases, with 15 bases lying between them. CDR1 is MNHEY, CDR2 SMNVEV, per germline (reference sequence). The CDR3 nucleotides read TGTGCCAGCAGTTTGGGGACATCCAAACGCGAGCAGTACTTC. Its translation is CASSLGTSKREQYF.

The rearrangement joins TRBV6-5 to TRBJ1-1, with unresolved D. The germline V gene has CDR1 MNHEY and CDR2 SVGAGI. The CDR3 loop spans 13 amino acids. The V gene lost 0 bases and the J gene lost 5 bases, with 7 bases spanning the gap. CDR3 sequence: CASSYSPITEAFF. The CDR3 region has the DNA TGTGCCAGCAGTTACTCCCCGATTACTGAAGCTTTCTTT.

The chain is built from TRBV7-9 and TRBJ2-7; D is unresolved. CDR1 SEHNR and CDR2 FQNEAQ come from the germline V gene (reference sequence). CDR3 length: 12 residues. V was cut by 7 bases and J by 3 bases, with 10 bases left in between. The CDR3 sequence is CASTSTSYEQYF. CDR3 in DNA: TGTGCCAGCACCAGCACGAGCTACGAGCAGTACTTC.

The chain joins TRBV7-9 to TRBJ1-1; 10 bases agree with TRBD1. CDR1 SEHNR and CDR2 FQNEAQ come from the germline V gene (reference sequence). The CDR3 spans 17 residues. Losses at the gene ends were 3 bases for V and 2 bases for J; bases not matched to a gene: 9. The DNA for the CDR3 is TGTGCCAGCAGCTTCCCAGACAGGGGGCGACGCAACACTGAAGCTTTCTTT. Residues: CASSFPDRGRRNTEAFF.